This is a list of T cell receptor beta chains from one sample in a study of blood T cell repertoires in COVID-19. The method was immunoSEQ multiplex PCR; TCRdb's version includes in-frame clones alone and lacks a portion of them. This table holds around 500,000 clones, about 85% found once. Specimen: PBMCs or T cells enriched from blood (not recorded which). Source of these receptors: a woman between 55 and 75 years old who had recovered from COVID-19. CDR3s include the opening cysteine and the closing phenylalanine or tryptophan. Fields, in order: V gene, J gene, D gene, clone size, CDR3 DNA, CDR3 protein. D genes are given only for firm matches. Expanded clones are given a class, and other clones once, few, many or no size at all.

TRBV6-1	TRBJ1-3	TRBD1	.	TGTGCCAGCAGTGAAGCCGCGGGCAGGGGGCTCGGAAACACCATATATTTT	CASSEAAGRGLGNTIYF
TRBV30	TRBJ1-3	.	.	TGTGCCTGGCAGAGGGCTGGAAACACCATATATTTT	CAWQRAGNTIYF
TRBV19	TRBJ2-2	TRBD1	.	TGTGCCAGTAGGGCGACAGGGGGGAACACCGGGGAGCTGTTTTTT	CASRATGGNTGELFF
TRBV29-1	TRBJ2-5	.	.	TGCAGCGTTGAGAGAGAGACCCAGTACTTC	CSVERETQYF
TRBV9	TRBJ1-4	.	.	TGTGCCAGCAGCCCGCGGGGCGGGGGTGAAAAACTGTTTTTT	CASSPRGGGEKLFF
TRBV6-4	TRBJ2-3	.	.	TGTGCCAGCAGTGAGCTGTCCGGGAGTCGGTCAGATACGCAGTATTTT	CASSELSGSRSDTQYF
TRBV7-9	TRBJ2-7	.	.	TGTGCCAGCAGCCCACTCGACCAGGGTAACGAGCAGTACTTC	CASSPLDQGNEQYF
TRBV7-2	TRBJ2-5	.	.	TGTGCCAGCAGCTTAACGGACCAAGAGACCCAGTACTTC	CASSLTDQETQYF
TRBV11-3	TRBJ2-3	TRBD2	once	TGTGCCAGCAGCAAGGGGCTAGCGGGGCACACAGATACGCAGTATTTT	CASSKGLAGHTDTQYF
TRBV5-1	TRBJ2-1	.	.	TGCGCCAGCAGCTTGGCCGGACTCATGAGACTCGATGAGCAGTTCTTC	CASSLAGLMRLDEQFF
TRBV5-6	TRBJ1-1	.	.	TGTGCCAGCAGCTTGGCGGTCCTCGGGGGTGAAGCTTTCTTT	CASSLAVLGGEAFF
TRBV20-1	TRBJ1-1	.	.	TGCAGTGCTACAGGGAACACTGAAGCTTTCTTT	CSATGNTEAFF
TRBV27	TRBJ1-5	TRBD1	.	TGTGCCAGCAGTTCACGGGACAGTCAGCCCCAGCATTTT	CASSSRDSQPQHF
TRBV4-1	TRBJ2-4	TRBD2	.	TGCGCCAGCAGCCAAGCGACTAGCGGGGGCCCTAGGAGCAAAAACATTCAGTACTTC	CASSQATSGGPRSKNIQYF
TRBV7-9	TRBJ1-6	.	.	TGTGCCAGCAGACGACAGGAGAGTAATTCACCCCTCCACTTT	CASRRQESNSPLHF
TRBV6-5	TRBJ2-1	.	.	TGTGCCAGCAGTTACCAGGAAAACAATGAGCAGTTCTTC	CASSYQENNEQFF
TRBV30	TRBJ1-2	.	.	TGTGCCTGGAGTGTAGACTCCGTCCGGGGCTACACCTTC	CAWSVDSVRGYTF
TRBV12-5	TRBJ2-2	TRBD1	.	TGTGCTAGTGGTTTGCCAAGACAGGGGAACACCGGGGAGCTGTTTTTT	CASGLPRQGNTGELFF
TRBV5-8	TRBJ1-3	.	.	TGTGCCAGCAGCTTTCGGGGTTCCTCTGGAAACACCATATATTTT	CASSFRGSSGNTIYF
TRBV3-1/TRBV3-2	TRBJ1-1	TRBD1	.	TGTGCCAGCAGCCAAAAGGGAGGCAGGGGGTTGAACACTGAAGCTTTCTTT	CASSQKGGRGLNTEAFF